The TCR beta chain described here comes from a study of blood T cell repertoires in COVID-19. Study information: The analysed material was cDNA or gDNA that came from T cells, B-cell-depleted T cells, or PBMCs.

This clone occurred a few times. As handled by the study authors: By means of reference gene primer amplification, nucleated cell counts were estimated. The table came from immunoSEQ multiplex PCR; TCRdb's copy has only in-frame clones and leaves some out. V, J and clone size are those of that table, while D and trimming were read from the DNA. The sample consists of 310,000 or so clones, more than 75% of them appearing once. The material sequenced was peripheral blood. The sequence was collected from a woman in her fifties or sixties with acute or convalescent COVID-19.

As DNA, the CDR3 is TGTGCCAGCGGGGAATTTAAGGGTCGGGGGGCCCGAGGCTACACCTTC. This gives the protein CASGEFKGRGARGYTF. This chain uses TRBV7-9 with TRBJ1-2; possible D gene TRBD1, 6 bases. Germline loops: CDR1 SEHNR, CDR2 FQNEAQ (reference sequence). This CDR3 comprises 16 residues. Between the trimmed V and J ends, which lost 8 bases and 8 bases, there was a span of 27 bases.